This T cell receptor (beta chain) was captured by sequencing in a study of CD8 T cells in Susac syndrome. Germline V gene data show CDR1 as DFQATT and CDR2 as SNEGSKA (reference sequence). The CDR3 length is 15 residues. J gave up 3 bases and V 1 base, and 3 bases lay outside the gene matches. Random hexamers primed reverse transcription of 0.5 to 1 ug RNA. From the immunoSEQ multiplex PCR reads, TCRdb called clonotypes with MiXCR, one entry per CDR3 protein. The data hold 110,000 or so distinct CDR3 sequences, with 94% observed a single time. Sequencing targeted TCR beta in blood CD8+ and CD4+ T cells.

The sequence derives from a human donor in good health. The sample was CD4+ T cells from PBMCs. The V call is TRBV20-1, the J call TRBJ2-3; 11 bases match TRBD2. The CDR3 protein is CSARGTSGLTDTQYF. Written as DNA, the CDR3 is TGCAGTGCTAGAGGGACTAGCGGGTTGACAGATACGCAGTATTTT.